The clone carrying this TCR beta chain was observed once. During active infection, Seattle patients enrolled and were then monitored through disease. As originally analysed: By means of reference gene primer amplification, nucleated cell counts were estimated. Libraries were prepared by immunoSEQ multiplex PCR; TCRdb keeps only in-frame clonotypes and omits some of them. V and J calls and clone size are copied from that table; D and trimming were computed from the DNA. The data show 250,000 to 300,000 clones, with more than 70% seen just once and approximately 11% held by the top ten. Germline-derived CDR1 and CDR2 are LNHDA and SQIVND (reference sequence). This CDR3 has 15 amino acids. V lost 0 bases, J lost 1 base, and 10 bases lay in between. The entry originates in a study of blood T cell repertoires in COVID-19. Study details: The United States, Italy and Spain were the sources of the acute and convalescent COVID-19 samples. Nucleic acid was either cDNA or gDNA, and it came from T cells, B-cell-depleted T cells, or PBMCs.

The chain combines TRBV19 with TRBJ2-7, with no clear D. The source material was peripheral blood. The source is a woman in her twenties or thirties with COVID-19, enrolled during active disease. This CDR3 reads CASSIDYIASYEQYF. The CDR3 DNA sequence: TGTGCCAGTAGTATAGATTACATTGCTTCCTACGAGCAGTACTTC.